The next 27 T cell receptor beta chains were all read from a single sample in a study of T cells in Graves' hyperthyroidism and ophthalmopathy. Regions amplified from RNA transcripts were the TCR beta CDR3 regions. The TCR CDR3 was amplified in a first-round RT-PCR using the HTBI primer set. TCRdb re-derived calls from the multiplex PCR reads in MiXCR, one entry per CDR3 protein. The sample shows about 380,000 distinct CDR3 sequences, under 20% of them seen only once. Sequenced input: blood. These receptors all come from a man aged 18 to 35 with Graves' ophthalmopathy.

This clonotype was detected ten times or more. The chain is built from TRBV11-1 and TRBJ2-1; 9 bases map to TRBD2. V lost 5 bases and J lost 7; bases outside the gene matches: 15. CDR3 length: 17 amino acids. Germline values: CDR1 SGHAT, CDR2 FQDESV (reference sequence). Here the CDR3 DNA reads TGTGCCAGCAGCGGGGATAGCGGGGGCCCGAAAAGAAATGAGCAGTTCTTC. This gives the protein CASSGDSGGPKRNEQFF.

Ten or more counts support this clonotype. The J gene is TRBJ1-1, the V gene TRBV5-1; possibly TRBD1 for D (6 bases). There are 13 residues in the CDR3. Trimming left V 3 bases short and J 2 bases short, with 8 bases between. Germline V gives CDR1 SGHRS, CDR2 YFSETQ. The CDR3 nucleotides are TGCGCCAGCAGCTGGGGGGCAAACACTGAAGCTTTCTTT. It is translated as CASSWGANTEAFF.

This clonotype was detected many times. The chain combines TRBV20-1 with TRBJ1-1; possibly TRBD1 for D (6 bases). CDR1 and CDR2 (germline): DFQATT, SNEGSKA (reference sequence). V was shortened by 7 bases and J by 5 bases, with 14 bases between the two germline ends. The CDR3 has 12 amino acids. The CDR3: CSVQDSFTEAFF. CDR3 nucleotide sequence: TGCAGTGTGCAGGACAGTTTTACTGAAGCTTTCTTT.

This clonotype was seen only a few times. The V call is TRBV13, the J call TRBJ1-3; D gene ambiguous. Germline assignment: CDR1 PRHDT and CDR2 FYEKMQ (reference sequence). V gave up 5 bases and J gave up 3 bases, with 14 bases separating them. The CDR3 consists of 15 residues. The CDR3 sequence: CASSMGEAGGNTIYF. CDR3 nucleotide sequence: TGTGCCAGCAGCATGGGAGAAGCGGGTGGAAACACCATATATTTT.

This clonotype showed up just a few times. The rearrangement uses TRBV15 and TRBJ1-5, with 10 positions matching TRBD1. In germline, CDR1 is LNHNV, CDR2 YYDKDF (reference sequence). The CDR3 covers 16 residues. V was clipped by 1 base and J by 2 bases; unmatched bases: 2. The CDR3 loop reads CATSRGGTGGNQPQHF. The DNA of the CDR3 is TGTGCCACCAGCAGAGGCGGGACAGGGGGCAATCAGCCCCAGCATTTT.

This clonotype was counted at least ten times. The chain links TRBV3-1 to TRBJ1-2, with TRBD1 matching over 7 bases. This CDR3 is 14 amino acids long. Germline V lookup: CDR1 LGHDT, CDR2 YNNKEL (reference sequence). The trim removed 5 bases at V and 4 bases at J, leaving 7 bases unmatched. The CDR3 region is CASSGGGKIYGYTF. CDR3 coding DNA: TGTGCCAGCAGCGGAGGGGGCAAGATCTATGGCTACACCTTC. Combining the CDR3 with reference TRBV3-1 and TRBJ1-2 gives the whole variable domain DTAVSQTPKYLVTQMGNDKSIKCEQNLGHDTMYWYKQDSKKFLKIMFSYNNKELIINETVPNRFSPKSPDKAHLNLHINSLELGDSAVYFCASSGGGKIYGYTFGSGTRLTVV.

The genes are TRBV6-2 or TRBV6-3 and TRBJ2-7; 7 nucleotides match TRBD1. The CDR3 consists of 14 residues. V was clipped by 7 bases and J by 2 bases; unmatched bases: 8. The germline V gene has CDR1 MNHEY and CDR2 SVGEGT. In DNA form, the CDR3 reads TGTGCCAGCAAACAGGGGTCGCGAACCTACGAGCAGTACTTC. This codes for CASKQGSRTYEQYF.

Many counts were recorded for this clonotype. The genes are TRBV7-9 and TRBJ2-5; D is unresolved. Germline lookup yields CDR1 SEHNR and CDR2 FQNEAQ (reference sequence). This CDR3 region has 12 residues. V was trimmed by 7 bases and J by 5 bases, leaving 11 bases between them. CDR3 sequence: CASTPPRETQYF. CDR3 DNA: TGTGCCAGCACCCCTCCCAGGGAGACCCAGTACTTC.

The rearrangement joins TRBV20-1 to TRBJ2-3; 9 bases are shared with TRBD2. From germline, CDR1 is DFQATT and CDR2 SNEGSKA (reference sequence). This CDR3 spans 13 amino acids. With 4 bases clipped from V and 3 bases from J, the junction kept 2 bases outside the gene matches. The CDR3, as DNA: TGCAGTGCTACTAGCGGGGAGACAGATACGCAGTATTTT. Encoded protein: CSATSGETDTQYF.

The chain employs TRBV28 and TRBJ2-7, with TRBD1 matching over 8 bases. Germline V gene data show CDR1 as MDHEN and CDR2 as SYDVKM. The CDR3 loop spans 15 amino acids. V was pared by 7 bases and J by 2 bases, with 10 bases of the junction left unmatched. The CDR3 region is CASTLGTGLTYEQYF. The CDR3 bases are TGTGCCAGCACCCTCGGGACAGGCCTTACCTACGAGCAGTACTTC.

This clonotype was picked up many times. This chain joins TRBV9 and TRBJ1-6; no definite D call. Between the trimmed V and J ends, which lost 5 bases and 1 base, there was a span of 7 bases. Germline values: CDR1 SGDLS, CDR2 YYNGEE. The CDR3 has 14 residues. Here the CDR3 reads CASRGGSYNSPLHF. The CDR3 DNA is TGTGCCAGCAGGGGTGGTTCCTATAATTCACCCCTCCACTTT.

This clonotype was observed many times. The rearrangement links TRBV28 to TRBJ2-3; 10 bases line up with TRBD1. Losses at the gene ends were 7 bases for V and 9 bases for J; bases not matched to a gene: 16. The CDR3 loop spans 16 amino acids. The germline gives CDR1 MDHEN, CDR2 SYDVKM. The CDR3 spells CASNSAGQGLPVTQYF. The CDR3 coding sequence is TGTGCCAGCAACTCCGCGGGACAGGGGCTCCCGGTGACGCAGTATTTT.

This clonotype was seen only a few times. The chain is built from TRBV6-1 and TRBJ1-1; D remains ambiguous. The CDR3 loop spans 12 amino acids. Germline CDR1 reads MNHNS; CDR2 reads SASEGT. V was clipped by 10 bases and J by 2 bases, with 11 bases between them. The CDR3 nucleotides read TGTGCCACCGTCCTTCCTAACACTGAAGCTTTCTTT. Translation: CATVLPNTEAFF.

On this clonotype: One base away lies a much larger clone, so this may be a sequencing read error. V and J are TRBV24-1 and TRBJ2-7; D unclear. CDR3 length equals 14 residues. CDR1 KGHDR and CDR2 SFDVKD come from the germline V gene. CDR3 in amino acids: CDTSDHQTPEKQYF. The CDR3 nucleotides are TGTGACACCAGTGATCACCAGACCCCGGAGAAGCAGTACTTC.

The DNA of the CDR3 is TGTGCCAGCAGCTTAGGGGGGTCTGAAGGGGAAAAACTGTTTTTT. This gives the protein CASSLGGSEGEKLFF. V gene TRBV7-6 combines with J gene TRBJ1-4; perhaps TRBD1 as D (5 bases). The CDR3 length is 15 residues. V lost 1 base and J 8 bases, leaving 14 bases between the germline ends. Germline values: CDR1 SGHVS, CDR2 FNYEAQ. Combining the CDR3 with reference TRBV7-6 and TRBJ1-4 gives the whole variable domain GAGVSQSPRYKVTKRGQDVALRCDPISGHVSLYWYRQALGQGPEFLTYFNYEAQQDKSGLPNDRFSAERPEGSISTLTIQRTEQRDSAMYRCASSLGGSEGEKLFFGSGTQLSVL.

The V and J genes are TRBV19 and TRBJ1-2, with D hard to call. CDR1 LNHDA and CDR2 SQIVND come from the germline V gene (reference sequence). The V and J ends lost 3 bases and 0 bases respectively, with 8 bases between them. The CDR3 spans 14 residues. Here the CDR3 reads CASSISPTNYGYTF. In DNA form, the CDR3 reads TGTGCCAGTAGTATTTCACCTACTAACTATGGCTACACCTTC. The entire variable domain, with the rest obtained from reference TRBV19 and TRBJ1-2, is as follows: DGGITQSPKYLFRKEGQNVTLSCEQNLNHDAMYWYRQDPGQGLRLIYYSQIVNDFQKGDIAEGYSVSREKKESFPLTVTSAQKNPTAFYLCASSISPTNYGYTFGSGTRLTVV.

The gene calls are TRBV9 and TRBJ1-4, with 10 nucleotides matching TRBD1. V lost 3 bases, J lost 1 base, and 6 bases stayed unmatched. This CDR3 is built from 17 residues. Germline lookup yields CDR1 SGDLS and CDR2 YYNGEE. CDR3 nucleotide sequence: TGTGCCAGCAGCGGAAGGACAGGGGGTGGAACTAATGAAAAACTGTTTTTT. It specifies CASSGRTGGGTNEKLFF.

This clonotype was counted at least ten times. This chain uses TRBV3-1 with TRBJ2-1; 7 bases are a match to TRBD2. In germline, CDR1 is LGHDT, CDR2 YNNKEL (reference sequence). Trimming cost V 5 bases and J 10 bases; bases outside gene matches: 2. The CDR3 sequence is 11 residues long. CDR3 DNA: TGTGCCAGCAGCTCACTAGCGGAGCAGTTCTTC. As protein: CASSSLAEQFF.

The V and J genes are TRBV5-1 and TRBJ2-2; tentatively, D is TRBD2 (5 bases). V lost 9 bases and J lost 0, with 15 bases in between. The CDR3 has 15 residues. Per the germline V gene, CDR1 is SGHRS and CDR2 is YFSETQ. The CDR3 nucleotides read TGCGCCACCGGACTGGGCAGCGCGAACACCGGGGAGCTGTTTTTT. Its protein is CATGLGSANTGELFF.

This clonotype was observed many times. This rearrangement joins TRBV6-1 to TRBJ1-1; D may be TRBD1 (6 bases). This CDR3 comprises 15 residues. The germline CDR1 and CDR2 sequences are MNHNS and SASEGT. Trimming took 5 bases from V and 5 from J, leaving 18 bases between them. CDR3 loop: CASSLPGGGSTEAFF. CDR3 nucleotide sequence: TGTGCCAGCAGTTTACCGGGAGGGGGAAGTACTGAAGCTTTCTTT.

This clonotype was counted at least ten times. The chain links TRBV12-3 or TRBV12-4 to TRBJ2-5; D gene uncertain. This CDR3 contains 15 residues. The ends were cut back, 3 bases at V and 1 base at J, with 12 bases in the middle. The CDR3 DNA sequence: TGTGCCAGCAGTTTCCGGGCCGCTCCCCAAGAGACCCAGTACTTC. Its translation is CASSFRAAPQETQYF.

The chain couples TRBV27 to TRBJ1-5, with TRBD1 matching 7 bases. Germline assignment: CDR1 MNHEY and CDR2 SMNVEV (reference sequence). After removal of 5 bases from V and 4 bases from J, the junction contained 5 bases not matched to a gene. This CDR3 region has 14 residues. The CDR3 region has the DNA TGTGCCAGCAGTCCACAGGGGTGGAATCAGCCCCAGCATTTT. As protein: CASSPQGWNQPQHF.

This clonotype was counted at least ten times. V and J are TRBV2 and TRBJ2-2; D could derive from TRBD1 or TRBD2 (5 bases each). The CDR3 loop spans 14 amino acids. V lost 6 bases to trimming and J lost 4 bases, with 12 bases between them. Per the germline V gene, CDR1 is SNHLY and CDR2 is FYNNEI. CDR3 in DNA: TGTGCCAGCAGACTATCAGGGAGCACCGGGGAGCTGTTTTTT. It encodes CASRLSGSTGELFF.

The genes are TRBV24-1 and TRBJ2-1, with 13 bases matching TRBD2. Looked up from germline, CDR1 is KGHDR and CDR2 is SFDVKD. Losses at the gene ends were 4 bases for V and 6 bases for J; bases not matched to a gene: 14. This CDR3 spans 19 amino acids. The CDR3 sequence: CATSDPRLAGGRGVNEQFF. In DNA form, the CDR3 reads TGTGCCACCAGTGACCCGAGACTAGCGGGGGGCCGGGGCGTCAATGAGCAGTTCTTC.

The chain recombines TRBV14 with TRBJ2-2; no firm D call. The CDR3 extends over 14 amino acids. V shed 5 bases and J shed 6 bases, with 13 bases lying between them. In germline, CDR1 is SGHDN, CDR2 FVKESK. CDR3 coding DNA: TGTGCCAGCAGCGTCCTTGGCGGTGCCGGGGAGCTGTTTTTT. Amino acid sequence: CASSVLGGAGELFF.

The sample holds a few counts of this clonotype. The V call is TRBV12-3 or TRBV12-4, the J call TRBJ1-3, with 9 bases identical to TRBD1. CDR3 length: 14 amino acids. J gave up 2 bases and V 8 bases, and 4 bases lay outside the gene matches. The CDR3: CASRGDRAGNTIYF. DNA of the CDR3: TGTGCCAGCCGTGGGGACAGGGCTGGAAACACCATATATTTT.

This clonotype has a count of ten or more. The chain recombines TRBV28 with TRBJ2-7, with 13 bases aligning to TRBD2. Germline-derived CDR1 and CDR2 are MDHEN and SYDVKM. The CDR3 is 15 residues long. The ends lost 3 bases at V and 9 bases at J; junction bases unmatched: 8. The CDR3 here is CASSFRTSGGDGQYF. The CDR3 nucleotides read TGTGCCAGCAGTTTTAGGACTAGCGGGGGAGACGGGCAGTACTTC.